This TCR beta chain was sequenced in a study of neoadjuvant nivolumab and ipilimumab in lung cancer. The study's findings and limits: TCR sequencing covered a small number of samples.

TCRdb keeps only in-frame clones here, not all; method: immunoSEQ multiplex PCR. This table holds some 37,000 clones, 85% to 90% found once. With 1 base clipped from V and 0 bases from J, the junction kept 3 bases outside the gene matches. Germline lookup yields CDR1 SGHTA and CDR2 FQGTGA. The CDR3 loop spans 16 amino acids. As to this clone: Its antigen is as yet unknown.

The chain has TRBV7-3 and TRBJ2-5, with 9 bases that match TRBD1. Sequenced material: peripheral blood, taken before neoadjuvant nivolumab, alone or with ipilimumab. The clonotype comes from an adult with non-small cell lung cancer. The CDR3 DNA reads as TGTGCCAGCAGCTTAATGGGGACAGGGAACCAAGAGACCCAGTACTTC. Its protein is CASSLMGTGNQETQYF.